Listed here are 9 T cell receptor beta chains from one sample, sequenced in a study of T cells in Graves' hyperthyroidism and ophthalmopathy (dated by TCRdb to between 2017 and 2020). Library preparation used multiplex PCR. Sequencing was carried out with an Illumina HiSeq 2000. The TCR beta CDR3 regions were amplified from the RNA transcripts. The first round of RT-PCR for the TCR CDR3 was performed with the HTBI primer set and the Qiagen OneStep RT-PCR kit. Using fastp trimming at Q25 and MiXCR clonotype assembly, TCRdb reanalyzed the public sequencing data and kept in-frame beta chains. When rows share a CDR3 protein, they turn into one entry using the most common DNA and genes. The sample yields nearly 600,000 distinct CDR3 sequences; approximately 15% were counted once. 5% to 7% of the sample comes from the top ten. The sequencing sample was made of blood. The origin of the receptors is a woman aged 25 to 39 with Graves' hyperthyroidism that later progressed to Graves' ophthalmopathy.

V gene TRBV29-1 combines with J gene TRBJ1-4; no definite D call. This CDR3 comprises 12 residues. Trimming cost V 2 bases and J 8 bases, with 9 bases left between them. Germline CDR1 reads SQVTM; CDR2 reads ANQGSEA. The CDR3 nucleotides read TGCAGCGTTGAATCTGAAGGGGAAAAACTGTTTTTT. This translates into CSVESEGEKLFF.

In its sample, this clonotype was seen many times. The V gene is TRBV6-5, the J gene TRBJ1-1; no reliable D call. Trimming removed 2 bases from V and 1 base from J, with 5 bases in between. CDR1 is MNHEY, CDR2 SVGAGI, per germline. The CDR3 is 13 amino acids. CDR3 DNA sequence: TGTGCCAGCAGTTACGCGGGGAACACTGAAGCTTTCTTT. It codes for CASSYAGNTEAFF.

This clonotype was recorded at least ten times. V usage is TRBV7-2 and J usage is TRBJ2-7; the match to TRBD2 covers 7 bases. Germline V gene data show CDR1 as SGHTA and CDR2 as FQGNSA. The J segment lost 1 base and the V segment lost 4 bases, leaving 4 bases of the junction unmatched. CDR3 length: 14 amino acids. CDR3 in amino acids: CASSSGLGSYEQYF. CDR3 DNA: TGTGCCAGCAGCTCCGGACTAGGGTCCTACGAGCAGTACTTC.

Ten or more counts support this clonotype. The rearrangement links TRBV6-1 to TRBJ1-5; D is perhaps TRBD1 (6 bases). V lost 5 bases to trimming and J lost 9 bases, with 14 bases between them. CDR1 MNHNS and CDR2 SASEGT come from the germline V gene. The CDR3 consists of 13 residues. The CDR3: CASSSRGLWPQHF. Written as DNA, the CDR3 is TGTGCCAGCAGTTCCCGGGGGCTTTGGCCCCAGCATTTT.

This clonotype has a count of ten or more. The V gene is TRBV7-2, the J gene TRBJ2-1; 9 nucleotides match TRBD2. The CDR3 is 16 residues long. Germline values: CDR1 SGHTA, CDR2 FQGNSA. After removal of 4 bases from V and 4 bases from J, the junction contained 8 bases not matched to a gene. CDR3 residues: CASSSWTSEEYNEQFF. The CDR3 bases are TGTGCCAGCAGCTCGTGGACTAGCGAAGAATACAATGAGCAGTTCTTC.

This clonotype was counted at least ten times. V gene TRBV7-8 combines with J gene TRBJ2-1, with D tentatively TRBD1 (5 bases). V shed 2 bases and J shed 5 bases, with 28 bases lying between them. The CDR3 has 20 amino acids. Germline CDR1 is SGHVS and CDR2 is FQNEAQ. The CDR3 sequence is CASSLSPQVESAKGDNEQFF. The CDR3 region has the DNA TGTGCCAGCAGCTTATCGCCTCAGGTTGAATCGGCTAAAGGGGACAATGAGCAGTTCTTC. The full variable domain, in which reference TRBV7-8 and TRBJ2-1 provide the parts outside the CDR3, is GAGVSQSPRYKVAKRGQDVALRCDPISGHVSLFWYQQALGQGPEFLTYFQNEAQLDKSGLPSDRFFAERPEGSVSTLKIQRTQQEDSAVYLCASSLSPQVESAKGDNEQFFGPGTRLTVL.

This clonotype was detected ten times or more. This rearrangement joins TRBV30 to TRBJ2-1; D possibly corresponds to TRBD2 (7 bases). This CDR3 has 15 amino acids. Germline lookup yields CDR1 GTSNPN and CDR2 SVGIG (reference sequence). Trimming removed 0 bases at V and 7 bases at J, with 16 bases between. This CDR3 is CAWSVKGEGVNEQFF. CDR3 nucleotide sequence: TGTGCCTGGAGTGTAAAGGGGGAGGGGGTTAATGAGCAGTTCTTC.

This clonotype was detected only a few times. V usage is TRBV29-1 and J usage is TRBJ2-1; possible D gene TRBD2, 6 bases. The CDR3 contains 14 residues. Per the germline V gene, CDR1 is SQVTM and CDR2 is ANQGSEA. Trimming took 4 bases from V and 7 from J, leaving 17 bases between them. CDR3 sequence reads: CSVGFKLAGNEQFF. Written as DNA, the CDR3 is TGCAGCGTTGGGTTTAAGCTGGCGGGAAATGAGCAGTTCTTC.

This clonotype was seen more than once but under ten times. CDR3 DNA: TGTGCCAGCAGTGCCCCCGGGACCAAAAATTCACCCCTCCACTTT. Translation: CASSAPGTKNSPLHF. The chain recombines TRBV6-1 with TRBJ1-6; maybe TRBD1 (5 bases). Trimming pared 4 bases from V and 7 bases from J, leaving 14 bases between. Germline-derived CDR1 and CDR2 are MNHNS and SASEGT. This CDR3 contains 15 residues.